This T cell receptor (beta chain) was captured by sequencing in a study of blood T cell repertoires in COVID-19. Looking at the study overall: In each case, the material was cDNA or gDNA derived from T cells, B-cell-depleted T cells, or PBMCs.

The V gene's germline CDR1 is MDHEN and CDR2 SYDVKM. This CDR3 contains 13 residues. V was cut by 5 bases and J by 3 bases, with 10 bases left in between. The method was immunoSEQ multiplex PCR; TCRdb's version includes in-frame clones alone and lacks a portion of them. Of some 340,000 clones in the sample, around four fifths are singletons; the top ten hold about 2.7%. This clone showed up just once. This receptor was obtained from a man aged 25 to 40 with active or convalescent COVID-19. The rearrangement joins TRBV28 to TRBJ1-1; D is uncertain. Sequencing was done on a sample of peripheral blood. CDR3 sequence: CASSLGDYTEAFF. The CDR3 bases are TGTGCCAGCAGTCTCGGTGACTACACTGAAGCTTTCTTT.